This TCR beta chain is from a study of blood T cell repertoires in COVID-19. Authors' processing steps: Nucleated cell number was recorded as an estimate derived from reference gene primer amplification. Method: immunoSEQ multiplex PCR; TCRdb's copy keeps in-frame clones and lacks some. V and J calls and clone size are given by that table; D and trimming were obtained from the DNA. The sample has about 74,000 clones, around 88% seen once. Looked up from germline, CDR1 is SGHTA and CDR2 is FQGTGA. Trimming left V 5 bases short and J 5 bases short, with 13 bases between. The CDR3 has 14 residues. The sequencing input was peripheral blood. The genes are TRBV7-3 and TRBJ2-1; possible D gene TRBD2, 6 bases. The sequence was obtained from a woman aged 80 or older with active or convalescent COVID-19. Written as DNA, the CDR3 is TGTGCCAGCAGCCAGATCGGGGGAGACAATGAGCAGTTCTTC. The encoded protein is CASSQIGGDNEQFF. Based on the CDR3 plus reference TRBV7-3 and TRBJ2-1, the full variable domain is GAGVSQTPSNKVTEKGKYVELRCDPISGHTALYWYRQSLGQGPEFLIYFQGTGAADDSGLPNDRFFAVRPEGSVSTLKIQRTERGDSAVYLCASSQIGGDNEQFFGPGTRLTVL.